These 2 T cell receptor beta chains came from one sample sequenced in a study of blood T cell repertoires in COVID-19. Some clones are missing from TCRdb's copy, which holds only in-frame ones; the method was immunoSEQ multiplex PCR. This table holds more than 10,000 clones, more than 70% found once. Specimen: peripheral blood. These receptors were obtained from a human donor in a cohort sampled during active COVID-19.

J is TRBJ2-3 and V is TRBV4-3; 12 bases align to TRBD2. CDR3 length equals 13 residues. The V gene's germline CDR1 is LGHNA and CDR2 YSLEER. V lost 2 bases, J lost 15 bases, and 6 bases stayed unmatched. CDR3 nucleotides: TGCGCCAGCAGCCAACGGACTAGCGGGGTGCCATATTTT. It codes for CASSQRTSGVPYF.

This clone was seen once. This sequence joins TRBV21-1 and TRBJ2-3; the table names TRBD2, a call not compared with the DNA. TRBV21-1 is reported as a pseudogene. This CDR3 region has 17 residues. The CDR3 DNA reads as TGTGCCAGCAGCAAAGCGCTCGTCGGGGGGCACACAGATACGCAGTATTTT. Residues: CASSKALVGGHTDTQYF.